The clone carrying this T cell receptor (beta chain) appeared many times. Its antigen is unidentified. The sample originates from a study of T cells in Graves' hyperthyroidism and ophthalmopathy. Background on the study: Peripheral blood collection took place at initial diagnosis, before any treatment. Points from the study as a whole: Ophthalmopathy onset followed model prediction by a median about 6.9 months.

V was clipped by 0 bases and J by 1 base; unmatched bases: 0. Germline lookup yields CDR1 LNHNV and CDR2 YYDKDF (reference sequence). The CDR3 covers 16 residues. RNA transcripts served as the template for amplifying TCR beta CDR3 regions. First-round RT-PCR targeting the TCR CDR3 was performed with the HTBI primer set. TCRdb re-derived calls from the multiplex PCR reads in MiXCR, one entry per CDR3 protein. The sample has hundreds of thousands of distinct CDR3 sequences, 12% to 15% seen once. Uncontrolled infection, other autoimmune disease, pregnancy or lactation disqualified patients from enrolment. In making diagnoses, clinical symptoms, serum thyroxine and TRAb, thyroid ultrasound and orbital computed tomography were all used.

The chain is built from TRBV15 and TRBJ2-3; 11 nucleotides match TRBD2. This clonotype was obtained from a woman aged 18-35 years with Graves' hyperthyroidism. The sample comprised blood. CDR3 sequence reads: CATSRELAGGTDTQYF. Written as DNA, the CDR3 is TGTGCCACCAGCAGAGAACTAGCGGGGGGCACAGATACGCAGTATTTT.